Given below is one T cell receptor beta chain in context. The sample belongs to a study of blood T cell repertoires in COVID-19. The length of the CDR3 is 15 residues. Trimming cost V 2 bases and J 7 bases; bases outside gene matches: 10. The germline gives CDR1 SGDLS, CDR2 YYNGEE. Generated by immunoSEQ multiplex PCR, the TCRdb table keeps only in-frame clones and is missing some. The sample has 300,000 to 350,000 clones, 65% to 90% seen once; the top ten hold around 4%. V gene TRBV9 combines with J gene TRBJ1-1; 8 bases line up with TRBD1. The sequence came from a woman aged 40 to 49 with acute COVID-19. Sequenced input: PBMCs or T cells enriched from blood (not recorded which). CDR3 sequence reads: CASSVSTGGNVEAFF. The CDR3 bases are TGTGCCAGCAGCGTTAGTACAGGGGGAAACGTTGAAGCTTTCTTT.